This T cell receptor beta chain was captured in a study of control samples from healthy donors and cancer patients (dated by TCRdb to about 2020). About this clone: The antigen this receptor binds is unknown. No base quality values were provided; no much bigger clone lies one nucleotide off.

Library creation used the immunoSEQ multiplex PCR assay. TCRdb mirrors the immuneACCESS table, restricted to in-frame sequences. Some clones are absent from its copies; in checked studies, under half trace to an unresolved V gene, and the reason for the others is unknown. Recorded for this sample are about 140,000 clones; 90% to 95% of them occurred a single time. In total, the top ten clones hold 10% to 15% of the sample. Relative to germline, V is 3 bases shorter and J is 1 base shorter, with 10 bases between their ends. The cysteine opens and the phenylalanine closes a CDR3 of 14 amino acids. Of all the DNA, just the CDR3 is kept, 42 bases in frame from base 1. CDR1 and CDR2, looked up from the germline V gene (reference sequence), are SEHNR and FQNEAQ.

In this chain, TRBV7-9 is recombined with TRBJ2-7; the D gene identity is not certain. This clonotype originated in a man aged 35 to 55 in good health. The sequenced material came from blood. DNA sequence: TGTGCCAGCAGCTTTAATACAGCTTCCTACGAGCAGTACTTC. Translated, it reads CASSFNTASYEQYF.